The 32 T cell receptor beta chains reported below all come from one sample, sequenced in a study of shared clonotypes between healthy human individuals. Here immunoSEQ multiplex PCR was the method, and the copy in TCRdb shows in-frame clones only, minus some. The sample lists approximately 2.1 million clones, over 90% occurring once. What was sequenced was naive CD4+ T cells from PBMCs. Indicated subset: CD45RA+ positively selected. Receptors originate from a man younger than 35 in good health. Some clones in this sample may be carry-over from other donors' samples.

J is TRBJ2-3 and V is TRBV28; TRBD2 agrees at 11 bases. J was trimmed by 10 bases and V by 4 bases; bases with no gene match: 4. Germline values: CDR1 MDHEN, CDR2 SYDVKM. The CDR3 spans 13 residues. The CDR3 region is CASSWGLAEPQYF. CDR3 DNA: TGTGCCAGCAGTTGGGGACTAGCGGAGCCGCAGTATTTT.

The chain recombines TRBV5-8 with TRBJ1-5, with D unclear. This CDR3 is built from 17 residues. The ends were cut back, 4 bases at V and 5 bases at J, with 22 bases in the middle. Germline lookup yields CDR1 SGHTS and CDR2 YDEGEE. Written as DNA, the CDR3 is TGTGCCAGCAGCCCAATGATGGGCCGGTGGTTCGATCAGCCCCAGCATTTT. Encoded protein: CASSPMMGRWFDQPQHF.

The chain couples TRBV28 to TRBJ1-1; D is unclear. CDR3 length: 13 amino acids. The germline V gene has CDR1 MDHEN and CDR2 SYDVKM. The V end was cut by 0 bases, the J end by 4 bases, with 6 bases between. The DNA for the CDR3 is TGTGCCAGCAGTTTATGGGAGGGCACTGAAGCTTTCTTT. It is translated as CASSLWEGTEAFF.

Turning to this clone: In the same sample, other DNA sequences code for this CDR3. The chain has TRBV7-9 and TRBJ2-3; D possibly corresponds to TRBD2 (5 bases). The germline CDR1 and CDR2 sequences are SEHNR and FQNEAQ (reference sequence). The length of the CDR3 is 14 residues. V lost 0 bases and J lost 4, with 8 bases in between. In DNA form, the CDR3 reads TGTGCCAGCAGCTTAGCGGGAGTTTCAGATACGCAGTATTTT. Encoded protein: CASSLAGVSDTQYF.

V is TRBV7-8 and J is TRBJ1-1; D may be TRBD1 (6 bases). In germline, CDR1 is SGHVS, CDR2 FQNEAQ. The CDR3 is 12 residues long. Trimming stripped 1 base from V and 10 bases from J, with 10 bases between. CDR3 in amino acids: CASSLDRDGAFF. The DNA of the CDR3 is TGTGCCAGCAGCTTAGACAGGGATGGAGCTTTCTTT.

The rearrangement joins TRBV5-1 to TRBJ1-2; a possible D gene is TRBD1 (5 bases). The CDR3 is 17 amino acids. CDR1 is SGHRS and CDR2 is YFSETQ in the germline V gene. Between the trimmed V and J ends, which lost 4 bases and 3 bases, there was a span of 22 bases. The DNA of the CDR3 is TGCGCCAGCAGCCTTCGGGACCCGAGAACGGAGGACTATGGCTACACCTTC. Encoded protein: CASSLRDPRTEDYGYTF.

The V gene is TRBV5-8, the J gene TRBJ2-1; D might be TRBD2 (6 bases). V lost 6 bases to trimming and J lost 0 bases, with 13 bases between them. Germline CDR1 is SGHTS and CDR2 is YDEGEE. The CDR3 consists of 15 residues. This CDR3 reads CASMVGSYSYNEQFF. The CDR3 region has the DNA TGTGCCAGCATGGTCGGGAGCTACTCCTACAATGAGCAGTTCTTC.

The V call is TRBV5-6, the J call TRBJ2-3; D is unresolved. The germline V and J ends were trimmed by 6 bases and 0 bases, with 8 bases remaining between them. The CDR3 has 13 residues. Germline values: CDR1 SGHDT, CDR2 YYEEEE. CDR3 sequence reads: CASTITSTDTQYF. DNA of the CDR3: TGTGCCAGCACTATAACTAGCACAGATACGCAGTATTTT.

This rearrangement joins TRBV29-1 to TRBJ1-2; 10 positions agree with TRBD1. The CDR3 length is 13 residues. The ends lost 5 bases at V and 6 bases at J; junction bases unmatched: 6. Germline loops: CDR1 SQVTM, CDR2 ANQGSEA. This CDR3 reads CSVPGQGTNGYTF. CDR3 sequence (DNA): TGCAGCGTTCCGGGACAGGGGACGAATGGCTACACCTTC.

The chain carries TRBV28 and TRBJ1-1; D is unresolved. Germline V gives CDR1 MDHEN, CDR2 SYDVKM. Trimming pared 4 bases from V and 0 bases from J, leaving 12 bases between. The CDR3 sequence is 15 residues long. CDR3 coding DNA: TGTGCCAGCAGTTGGGGTGTGGGCCTGAACACTGAAGCTTTCTTT. Protein sequence: CASSWGVGLNTEAFF.

This chain links TRBV27 with TRBJ1-4; 7 nucleotides agree with TRBD1. CDR1 and CDR2 (germline): MNHEY, SMNVEV (reference sequence). The trim removed 3 bases at V and 2 bases at J, leaving 9 bases unmatched. There are 17 residues in the CDR3. CDR3 nucleotide sequence: TGTGCCAGCAGTTTGACAGGGTGGTCGAGGACTAATGAAAAACTGTTTTTT. It is translated as CASSLTGWSRTNEKLFF.

The chain joins TRBV6-6 to TRBJ2-7, with D maybe TRBD2 (6 bases). Germline loops: CDR1 MNHNY, CDR2 SVGAGI (reference sequence). The germline V and J ends were trimmed by 6 bases and 0 bases, with 15 bases remaining between them. There are 15 residues in the CDR3. CDR3 DNA sequence: TGTGCCAGCAGGACTAGGGCCCTGAGCTCCTACGAGCAGTACTTC. Encoded protein: CASRTRALSSYEQYF.

V and J are TRBV7-3 and TRBJ1-1; 12 bases map to TRBD1. The CDR3 has 19 residues. In germline, CDR1 is SGHTA, CDR2 FQGTGA. The V segment lost 9 bases and the J segment 3 bases; nucleotides outside the gene matches: 20. CDR3 in DNA: TGTGCCAGTGCCCGAAGGGGACAGGGGGCGATTTCCTCCTACACTGAAGCTTTCTTT. This encodes CASARRGQGAISSYTEAFF. The whole variable domain, remainder taken from reference TRBV7-3 and TRBJ1-1, is GAGVSQTPSNKVTEKGKYVELRCDPISGHTALYWYRQSLGQGPEFLIYFQGTGAADDSGLPNDRFFAVRPEGSVSTLKIQRTERGDSAVYLCASARRGQGAISSYTEAFFGQGTRLTVV.

The chain couples TRBV6-1 to TRBJ2-3, with a weak D call TRBD2 (5 bases). This CDR3 region has 13 residues. Trimming took 4 bases from V and 6 from J, leaving 11 bases between them. Germline values: CDR1 MNHNS, CDR2 SASEGT. In nucleotides, the CDR3 is TGTGCCAGCAGTGTCGAGAGGGAGGATACGCAGTATTTT. Its translation: CASSVEREDTQYF.

The chain carries TRBV5-1 and TRBJ2-7, with D unresolved. V lost 2 bases and J 0 bases, leaving 6 bases between the germline ends. CDR3 size: 13 residues. CDR1 and CDR2 (germline): SGHRS, YFSETQ. CDR3 protein: CASSFSTSYEQYF. CDR3 DNA sequence: TGCGCCAGCAGCTTCTCTACCTCCTACGAGCAGTACTTC.

This chain links TRBV5-1 with TRBJ2-7; 9 bases fit TRBD2. This CDR3 comprises 17 residues. Looked up from germline, CDR1 is SGHRS and CDR2 is YFSETQ. The trim removed 3 bases at V and 3 bases at J, leaving 13 bases unmatched. CDR3 protein: CASSSGGVAGVSYEQYF. The CDR3, as DNA: TGCGCCAGCAGCTCCGGGGGGGTAGCGGGAGTGAGCTACGAGCAGTACTTC. Full variable domain (missing parts from reference TRBV5-1 and TRBJ2-7): KAGVTQTPRYLIKTRGQQVTLSCSPISGHRSVSWYQQTPGQGLQFLFEYFSETQRNKGNFPGRFSGRQFSNSRSEMNVSTLELGDSALYLCASSSGGVAGVSYEQYFGPGTRLTVT.

The gene calls are TRBV2 and TRBJ1-5; perhaps TRBD1 as D (5 bases). The CDR3 has 20 residues. CDR1 SNHLY and CDR2 FYNNEI come from the germline V gene. V was clipped by 4 bases and J by 0 bases, with 25 bases between them. Written as DNA, the CDR3 is TGTGCCAGCAGTGTTGGGGGAACACCCGGGACTACCAATAGCAATCAGCCCCAGCATTTT. This codes for CASSVGGTPGTTNSNQPQHF.

This clone occurred once. Other nucleotide sequences from this sample produce the same CDR3. This CDR3 reads CASSDGGSNTGELFF. In DNA, the CDR3 is TGTGCCAGCAGTGACGGGGGCTCGAACACCGGGGAGCTGTTTTTT. The chain couples TRBV2 to TRBJ2-2, with D perhaps being TRBD1 or TRBD2 (6 bases each). Trimming removed 3 bases from V and 0 bases from J, with 8 bases in between. This CDR3 has 15 residues. CDR1 and CDR2 from the germline V gene are SNHLY and FYNNEI.

This chain uses TRBV5-1 with TRBJ2-7; perhaps TRBD2 as D (5 bases). Trimming shortened V by 4 bases and J by 5 bases, and 19 bases separated the two germline ends. The germline gives CDR1 SGHRS, CDR2 YFSETQ. CDR3 length: 15 amino acids. The CDR3 loop is CASSPRTGVWDEQYF. The CDR3, as DNA: TGCGCCAGCAGCCCCCGGACTGGAGTTTGGGACGAGCAGTACTTC.

The V gene is TRBV7-3, the J gene TRBJ2-7; either TRBD1 or TRBD2 may fit D (6 bases each). The CDR3 sequence is 15 residues long. Trimming removed 5 bases from V and 2 bases from J, with 16 bases in between. Germline loops: CDR1 SGHTA, CDR2 FQGTGA. The chain's CDR3 is CASSKRGDGPYEQYF. As DNA, the CDR3 is TGTGCCAGCAGCAAAAGGGGGGACGGGCCCTACGAGCAGTACTTC.

Points on this clone: This CDR3 is also generated by other DNA sequences in the sample. V usage is TRBV7-2 and J usage is TRBJ1-2; 9 bases are a match to TRBD1. V lost 5 bases and J lost 8; bases outside the gene matches: 6. The germline CDR1 and CDR2 sequences are SGHTA and FQGNSA. The CDR3 covers 13 residues. The CDR3 DNA sequence: TGTGCCAGCAGCCCCGGACAGGGGCGAGGCTACACCTTC. It encodes CASSPGQGRGYTF.

This clone was seen once. The rearrangement uses TRBV27 and TRBJ2-7; a possible D gene is TRBD1 (6 bases). Looked up from germline, CDR1 is MNHEY and CDR2 is SMNVEV (reference sequence). This CDR3 spans 17 amino acids. V lost 2 bases and J 2 bases, leaving 19 bases between the germline ends. DNA for the CDR3: TGTGCCAGCAGTTTACTCGTAACCCGACAGGTGCCCTACGAGCAGTACTTC. This gives the protein CASSLLVTRQVPYEQYF.

The sample holds one count of this clone. This sample includes further DNA sequences coding for the same CDR3. The genes are TRBV9 and TRBJ2-1; D is possibly TRBD2 (6 bases). Germline V gene sequence: CDR1 SGDLS, CDR2 YYNGEE. V lost 3 bases, J lost 3 bases, and 13 bases lay in between. This CDR3 spans 15 amino acids. The CDR3 sequence: CASSARVGSYNEQFF. The CDR3 coding sequence is TGTGCCAGCAGCGCCCGTGTCGGGAGCTACAATGAGCAGTTCTTC.

This sequence joins TRBV6-1 and TRBJ2-7, with D hard to call. Trimming took 7 bases from V and 6 from J, leaving 19 bases between them. Germline CDR1 reads MNHNS; CDR2 reads SASEGT. The CDR3 is 14 residues long. CDR3 coding DNA: TGTGCCAGCACCCGGTCTTCCGGCCTAGTCGAGCAGTACTTC. Translation gives CASTRSSGLVEQYF.

The rearrangement links TRBV11-2 to TRBJ2-3; D is undetermined. The germline gives CDR1 SGHAT, CDR2 FQNNGV. The CDR3 is 15 residues long. The V gene lost 7 bases and the J gene lost 0 bases, with 14 bases spanning the gap. The CDR3 nucleotides are TGTGCCAGCAAAAACCCGGGTCCTAGCACAGATACGCAGTATTTT. It is translated as CASKNPGPSTDTQYF.

V and J are TRBV7-2 and TRBJ2-7, with TRBD1 identical over 7 bases. Unmatched junction bases numbered 11, after V lost 5 bases and J lost 4 bases. This CDR3 comprises 15 residues. Germline CDR1 SGHTA, CDR2 FQGNSA. CDR3 in amino acids: CASSSPRQGSYEQYF. The DNA for the CDR3 is TGTGCCAGCAGCAGCCCAAGACAGGGATCATACGAGCAGTACTTC. The full variable domain, its missing parts supplied by reference TRBV7-2 and TRBJ2-7, is GAGVSQSPSNKVTEKGKDVELRCDPISGHTALYWYRQSLGQGLEFLIYFQGNSAPDKSGLPSDRFSAERTGGSVSTLTIQRTQQEDSAVYLCASSSPRQGSYEQYFGPGTRLTVT.

The V gene is TRBV29-1, the J gene TRBJ1-3; a possible D gene is TRBD1 (5 bases). The germline V gene has CDR1 SQVTM and CDR2 ANQGSEA. The CDR3 consists of 10 residues. The CDR3, as DNA: TGCGGGGGGGGAGGAAACACCATATATTTT. Protein product: CGGGGNTIYF.

With respect to this clone: Within the sample, other DNA sequences also encode this same CDR3. The chain recombines TRBV20-1 with TRBJ1-1, with D perhaps TRBD1 (5 bases). Germline lookup yields CDR1 DFQATT and CDR2 SNEGSKA (reference sequence). This CDR3 contains 11 residues. Trimming left V 6 bases short and J 5 bases short, with 10 bases between. CDR3 in amino acids: CSAKGRTEAFF. Written as DNA, the CDR3 is TGCAGTGCCAAGGGGAGGACTGAAGCTTTCTTT.

The chain is built from TRBV5-1 and TRBJ2-7; 12 bases map to TRBD2. The junction had 3 bases not matched to a gene; V was cut back by 2 bases and J by 0 bases. The CDR3 totals 16 residues. CDR1 is SGHRS, CDR2 YFSETQ, per germline. The CDR3 protein is CASSFGLAGSSYEQYF. The CDR3 nucleotides read TGCGCCAGCAGCTTTGGACTAGCGGGAAGCTCCTACGAGCAGTACTTC.

This chain links TRBV7-6 with TRBJ1-5; no reliable D call. Per germline, CDR1 SGHVS and CDR2 FNYEAQ. Trimming stripped 1 base from V and 2 bases from J, with 15 bases between. This CDR3 is 17 amino acids long. CDR3 sequence: CASSLGVQSVGNQPQHF. CDR3 DNA: TGTGCCAGCAGCTTAGGAGTCCAGTCGGTTGGCAATCAGCCCCAGCATTTT.

The CDR3 here is CATSGGLALLGAYEQYF. CDR3 coding DNA: TGTGCCACCAGCGGCGGGCTAGCCTTGCTGGGGGCCTACGAGCAGTACTTC. This sequence joins TRBV15 and TRBJ2-7; tentatively, D is TRBD1 or TRBD2 (5 bases each). V lost 5 bases and J lost 2, with 22 bases in between. CDR3 length: 17 amino acids. CDR1 is LNHNV, CDR2 YYDKDF, per germline (reference sequence).

Only a few counts were recorded for this clone. Mismatch with germline at one junction end may stem from a read error. The chain joins TRBV27 to TRBJ1-4, with 7 bases identical to TRBD1. This CDR3 region has 13 residues. Germline V lookup: CDR1 MNHEY, CDR2 SMNVEV (reference sequence). The CDR3 bases are TGTGCCAGCAGCTTTACATGGGGACAGAGCCGAATTTTT. It codes for CASSFTWGQSRIF.